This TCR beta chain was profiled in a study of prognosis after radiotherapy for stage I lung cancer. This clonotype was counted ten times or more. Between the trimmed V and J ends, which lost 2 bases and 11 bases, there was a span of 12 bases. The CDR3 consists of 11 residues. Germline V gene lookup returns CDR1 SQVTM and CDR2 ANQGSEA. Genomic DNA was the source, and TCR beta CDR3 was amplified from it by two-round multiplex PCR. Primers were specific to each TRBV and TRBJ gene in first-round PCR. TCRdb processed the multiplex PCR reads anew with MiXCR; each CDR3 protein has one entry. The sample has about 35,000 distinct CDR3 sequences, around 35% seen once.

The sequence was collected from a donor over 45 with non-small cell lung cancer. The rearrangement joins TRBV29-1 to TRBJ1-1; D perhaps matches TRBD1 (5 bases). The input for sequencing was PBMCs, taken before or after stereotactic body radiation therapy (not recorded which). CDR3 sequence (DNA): TGCAGCGTTGAAAAAACAGGTGGGGCTTTCTTT. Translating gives CSVEKTGGAFF.